The 3 T cell receptor beta chains in this list originate from one sample, sequenced in a study of blood T cell repertoires in COVID-19. This table comes from immunoSEQ multiplex PCR, and its TCRdb copy is limited to in-frame clones, with some not included. The sample gives roughly 240,000 clones, approximately 85% of which show up once; 2% to 2.5% is in the top ten. Sequencing was performed on PBMCs or T cells enriched from blood (not recorded which). The receptors come from a woman aged 50 to 60 who had recovered from COVID-19.

V usage is TRBV7-9 and J usage is TRBJ1-6; 8 bases fit TRBD1. This CDR3 contains 16 residues. V dropped 5 bases and J dropped 6; count of bases not matched to a gene: 9. Looked up from germline, CDR1 is SEHNR and CDR2 is FQNEAQ (reference sequence). CDR3 sequence: CASSRWSGQGNSPLHF. In nucleotides, the CDR3 is TGTGCCAGCAGCCGGTGGTCTGGACAGGGTAATTCACCCCTCCACTTT.

This chain uses TRBV5-4 with TRBJ2-7; 11 bases line up with TRBD2. With 3 bases clipped from V and 11 bases from J, the junction kept 10 bases outside the gene matches. Per the germline V gene, CDR1 is SGHNT and CDR2 is YYREEE (reference sequence). The CDR3 is made up of 14 amino acids. CDR3 DNA: TGTGCCAGCAGCTGGGGTGGTAGCGGGGGGGCGGAGTACTTC. As protein: CASSWGGSGGAEYF.

The chain carries TRBV5-1 and TRBJ1-3, with D possibly matching TRBD1 (6 bases). V was cut by 0 bases and J by 2 bases, with 15 bases left in between. The CDR3 is 17 amino acids. Germline lookup yields CDR1 SGHRS and CDR2 YFSETQ. The CDR3 spells CASSLGATGSAGNTIYF. The CDR3 bases are TGCGCCAGCAGCTTGGGCGCCACAGGGTCGGCTGGAAACACCATATATTTT.